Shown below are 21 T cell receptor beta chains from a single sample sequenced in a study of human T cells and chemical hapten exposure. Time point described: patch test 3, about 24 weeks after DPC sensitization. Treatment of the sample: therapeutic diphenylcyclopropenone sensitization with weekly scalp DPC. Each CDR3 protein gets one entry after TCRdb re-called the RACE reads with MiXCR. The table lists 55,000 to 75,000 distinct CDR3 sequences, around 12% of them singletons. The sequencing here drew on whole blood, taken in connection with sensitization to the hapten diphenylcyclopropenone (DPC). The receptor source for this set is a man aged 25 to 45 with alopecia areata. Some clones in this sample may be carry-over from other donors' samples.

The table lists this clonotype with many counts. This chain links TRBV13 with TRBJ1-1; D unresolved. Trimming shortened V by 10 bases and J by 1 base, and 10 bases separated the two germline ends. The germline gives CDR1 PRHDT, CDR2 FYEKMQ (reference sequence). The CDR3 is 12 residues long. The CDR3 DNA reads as TGTGCCACCCCAAGGAAGAACACTGAAGCTTTCTTT. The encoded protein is CATPRKNTEAFF.

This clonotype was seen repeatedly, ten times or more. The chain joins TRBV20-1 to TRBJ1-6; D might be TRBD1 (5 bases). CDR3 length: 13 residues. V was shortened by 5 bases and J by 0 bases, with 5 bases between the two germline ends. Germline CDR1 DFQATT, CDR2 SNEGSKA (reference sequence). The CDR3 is CSADSSYNSPLHF. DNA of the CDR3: TGCAGTGCTGACAGCTCCTATAATTCACCCCTCCACTTT.

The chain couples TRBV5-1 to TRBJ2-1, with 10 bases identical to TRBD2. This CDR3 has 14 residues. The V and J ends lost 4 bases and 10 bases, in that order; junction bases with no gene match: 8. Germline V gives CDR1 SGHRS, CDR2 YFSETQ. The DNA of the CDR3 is TGCGCCAGCAGCCCTGATTCTAGCGGGGGAGAGCAGTTCTTC. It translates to CASSPDSSGGEQFF.

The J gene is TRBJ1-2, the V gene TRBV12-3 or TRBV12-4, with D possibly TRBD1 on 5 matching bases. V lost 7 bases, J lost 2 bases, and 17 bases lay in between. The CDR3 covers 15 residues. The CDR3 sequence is CASTEPLTANYGYTF. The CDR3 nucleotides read TGTGCCAGCACCGAGCCCTTGACAGCCAACTATGGCTACACCTTC.

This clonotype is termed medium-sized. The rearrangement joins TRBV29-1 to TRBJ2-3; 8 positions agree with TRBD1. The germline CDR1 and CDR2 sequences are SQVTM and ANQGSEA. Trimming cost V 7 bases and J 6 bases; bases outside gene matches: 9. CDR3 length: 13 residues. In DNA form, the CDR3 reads TGCAGCGCCGACAGGGGAGCCATCGATACGCAGTATTTT. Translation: CSADRGAIDTQYF.

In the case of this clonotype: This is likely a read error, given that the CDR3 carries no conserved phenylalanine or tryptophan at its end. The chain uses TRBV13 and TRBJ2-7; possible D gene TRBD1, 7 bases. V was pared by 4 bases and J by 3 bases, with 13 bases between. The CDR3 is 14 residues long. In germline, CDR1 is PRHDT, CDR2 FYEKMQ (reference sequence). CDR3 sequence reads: CASSSYRGLYEQYL. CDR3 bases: TGTGCCAGCAGCTCGTACAGGGGACTCTACGAGCAGTACCTC.

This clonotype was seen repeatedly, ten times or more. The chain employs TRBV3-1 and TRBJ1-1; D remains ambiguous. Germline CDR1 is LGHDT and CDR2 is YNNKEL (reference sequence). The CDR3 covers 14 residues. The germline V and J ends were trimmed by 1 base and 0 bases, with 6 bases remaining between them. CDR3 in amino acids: CASSQVTMNTEAFF. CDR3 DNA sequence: TGTGCCAGCAGCCAAGTAACGATGAACACTGAAGCTTTCTTT.

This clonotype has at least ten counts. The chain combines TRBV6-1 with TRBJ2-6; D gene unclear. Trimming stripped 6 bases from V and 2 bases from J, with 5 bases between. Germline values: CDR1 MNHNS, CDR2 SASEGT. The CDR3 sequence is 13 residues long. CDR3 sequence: CASRRPGANVLTF. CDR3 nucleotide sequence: TGTGCCAGCAGACGACCTGGGGCCAACGTCCTGACTTTC.

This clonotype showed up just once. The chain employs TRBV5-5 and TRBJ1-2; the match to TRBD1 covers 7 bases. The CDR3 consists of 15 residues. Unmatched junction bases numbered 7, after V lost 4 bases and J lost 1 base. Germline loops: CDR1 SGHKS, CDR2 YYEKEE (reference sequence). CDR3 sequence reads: CASSMMTGRNYGYTF. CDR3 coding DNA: TGTGCCAGCAGCATGATGACAGGGCGTAACTATGGCTACACCTTC.

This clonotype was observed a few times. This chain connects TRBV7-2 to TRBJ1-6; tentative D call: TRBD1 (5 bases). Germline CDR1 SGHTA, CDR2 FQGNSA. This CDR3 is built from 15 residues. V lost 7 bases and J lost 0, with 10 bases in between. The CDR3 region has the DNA TGTGCCAGCAACTGGGGGAGCTCCTATAATTCACCCCTCCACTTT. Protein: CASNWGSSYNSPLHF.

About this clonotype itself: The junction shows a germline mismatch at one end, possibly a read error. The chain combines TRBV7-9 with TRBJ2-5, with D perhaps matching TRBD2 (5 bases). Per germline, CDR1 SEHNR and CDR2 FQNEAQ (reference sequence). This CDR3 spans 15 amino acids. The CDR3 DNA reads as TGTGCCAGCAGCTTATTACTAGGGCCCCAAGAGACCCGGTACTTC. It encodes CASSLLLGPQETRYF.

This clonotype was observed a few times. The CDR3 loop is CASSVLRANYGYTF. The CDR3 DNA sequence: TGTGCCAGCAGTGTTTTGAGGGCTAACTATGGCTACACCTTC. The genes are TRBV2 and TRBJ1-2, with D unclear. CDR1 and CDR2 (germline): SNHLY, FYNNEI. Trimming removed 4 bases from V and 0 bases from J, with 9 bases in between. This CDR3 comprises 14 residues. The complete variable domain, with remaining parts taken from reference TRBV2 and TRBJ1-2, reads EPEVTQTPSHQVTQMGQEVILRCVPISNHLYFYWYRQILGQKVEFLVSFYNNEISEKSEIFDDQFSVERPDGSNFTLKIRSTKLEDSAMYFCASSVLRANYGYTFGSGTRLTVV.

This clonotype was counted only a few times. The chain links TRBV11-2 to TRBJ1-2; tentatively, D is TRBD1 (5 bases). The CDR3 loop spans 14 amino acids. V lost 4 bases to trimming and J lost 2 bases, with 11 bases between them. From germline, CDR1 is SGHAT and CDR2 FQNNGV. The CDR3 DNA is TGTGCCAGCAGCTCCCAGGGAGGGAACTATGGCTACACCTTC. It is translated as CASSSQGGNYGYTF.

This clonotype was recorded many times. The CDR3 coding sequence is TGTGCCAGCTCACCGGGACCGCCTTCGAGCAATCAGCCCCAGCATTTT. As protein: CASSPGPPSSNQPQHF. The V gene is TRBV18, the J gene TRBJ1-5; perhaps TRBD1 as D (5 bases). This CDR3 has 16 amino acids. V gave up 3 bases and J gave up 1 base, with 13 bases separating them. Per the germline V gene, CDR1 is KGHSH and CDR2 is LQKENI.

This CDR3 is CSVRRDSRNTEAFF. The CDR3 DNA reads as TGCAGCGTCCGTAGGGACAGCCGAAACACTGAAGCTTTCTTT. V is TRBV29-1 and J is TRBJ1-1; 7 bases map to TRBD1. V was pared by 6 bases and J by 2 bases, with 9 bases of the junction left unmatched. The germline gives CDR1 SQVTM, CDR2 ANQGSEA. The CDR3 loop spans 14 amino acids.

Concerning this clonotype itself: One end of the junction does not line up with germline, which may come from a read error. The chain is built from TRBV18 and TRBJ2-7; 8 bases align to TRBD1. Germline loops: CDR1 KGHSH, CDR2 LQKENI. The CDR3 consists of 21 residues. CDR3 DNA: TGTGTCAGCTCACCACCTGGGACAGGTGCCGCCGACGTCCATAGCTCCTACGAGCAGTACTTC. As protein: CVSSPPGTGAADVHSSYEQYF.

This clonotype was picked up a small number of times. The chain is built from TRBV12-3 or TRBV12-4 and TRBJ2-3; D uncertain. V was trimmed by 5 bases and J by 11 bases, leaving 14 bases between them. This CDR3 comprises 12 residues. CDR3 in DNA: TGTGCCAGCAGTCCGTATAAGGAATGGCAGTATTTT. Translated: CASSPYKEWQYF.

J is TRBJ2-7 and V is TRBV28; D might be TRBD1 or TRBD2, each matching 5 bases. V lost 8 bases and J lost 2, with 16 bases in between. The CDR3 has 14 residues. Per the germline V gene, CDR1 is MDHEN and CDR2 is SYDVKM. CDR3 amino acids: CASLPGTRAYEQYF. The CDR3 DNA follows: TGTGCCAGCCTACCCGGGACCAGGGCCTACGAGCAGTACTTC.

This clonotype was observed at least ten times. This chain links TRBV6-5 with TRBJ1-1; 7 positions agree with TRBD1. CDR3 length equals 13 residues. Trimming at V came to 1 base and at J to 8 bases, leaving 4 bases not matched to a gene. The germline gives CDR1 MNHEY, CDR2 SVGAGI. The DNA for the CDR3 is TGTGCCAGCAGTTACTACATACAGGGGGAAGCTTTCTTT. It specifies CASSYYIQGEAFF.

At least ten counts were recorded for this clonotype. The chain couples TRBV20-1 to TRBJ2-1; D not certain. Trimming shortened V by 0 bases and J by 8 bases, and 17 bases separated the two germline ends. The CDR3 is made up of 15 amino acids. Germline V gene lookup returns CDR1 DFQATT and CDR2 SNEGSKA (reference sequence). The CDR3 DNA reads TGCAGTGCTAGAGATTTGAGCGTCGCTTTAGATGAGCAGTTCTTC. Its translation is CSARDLSVALDEQFF.

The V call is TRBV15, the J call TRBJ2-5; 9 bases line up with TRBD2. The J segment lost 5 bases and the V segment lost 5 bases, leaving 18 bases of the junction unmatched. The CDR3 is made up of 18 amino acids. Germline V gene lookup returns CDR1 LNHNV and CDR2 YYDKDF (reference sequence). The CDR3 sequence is CATSHVRRGGGIGETQYF. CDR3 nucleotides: TGTGCCACCAGCCACGTTCGGCGGGGGGGCGGGATTGGCGAGACCCAGTACTTC.